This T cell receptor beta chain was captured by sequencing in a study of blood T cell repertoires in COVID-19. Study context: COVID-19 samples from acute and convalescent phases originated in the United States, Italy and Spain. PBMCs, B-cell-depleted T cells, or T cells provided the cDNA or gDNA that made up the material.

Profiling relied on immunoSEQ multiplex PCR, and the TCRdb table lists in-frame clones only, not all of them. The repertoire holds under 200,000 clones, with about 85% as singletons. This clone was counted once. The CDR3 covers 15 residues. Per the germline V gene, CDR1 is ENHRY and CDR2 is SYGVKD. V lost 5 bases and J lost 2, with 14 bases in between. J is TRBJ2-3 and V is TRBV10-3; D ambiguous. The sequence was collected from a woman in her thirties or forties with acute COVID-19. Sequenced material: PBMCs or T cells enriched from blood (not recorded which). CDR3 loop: CAISLAAGTTDTQYF. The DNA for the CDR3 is TGTGCCATCAGTCTGGCAGCAGGAACCACAGATACGCAGTATTTT.